At least ten counts were recorded for the clone carrying this TCR beta chain. The CDR3 extends over 13 amino acids. The germline V gene encodes CDR1 SQVTM and CDR2 ANQGSEA. V was pared by 7 bases and J by 1 base, with 12 bases between. These data come from a study of neurological immune-mediated disorders. TCRdb itself ran the 5' RACE reads through MiXCR, one entry per CDR3 protein. The sample contains 15,000 or so distinct CDR3 sequences, approximately 13% of which appear only once. The clonotype comes from a female donor with HTLV-1-associated myelopathy (HAM/TSP). The chain couples TRBV29-1 to TRBJ2-3, with D uncertain. Input material: CD8+ T cells from blood. CDR3 protein: CSALGPRTDTQYF. The CDR3 DNA follows: TGCAGCGCCCTGGGCCCCCGCACAGATACGCAGTATTTT.